The 9 T cell receptor beta chains below all came from one sample that was sequenced in a study of human T cells and chemical hapten exposure. Described time point: patch test 1, 2 weeks after DPC sensitization. The treatment is: therapeutic diphenylcyclopropenone sensitization with weekly scalp DPC. TCRdb reprocessed the RACE reads with MiXCR, giving one entry per CDR3 protein. The table has 150,000 to 200,000 distinct CDR3 sequences, 13% to 15% seen once. Sequences were derived from whole blood, sampled in connection with sensitization to the hapten diphenylcyclopropenone (DPC). The receptor source for this set is a woman aged 25 to 39 with alopecia areata. Some clones in this sample may be carry-over from other donors' samples.

This clonotype was counted a few times. This rearrangement joins TRBV12-3 or TRBV12-4 to TRBJ2-7, with TRBD2 matching 8 bases. The CDR3 consists of 13 residues. The V gene end was trimmed by 5 bases and the J gene end by 4 bases; junction bases not matched to a gene: 4. The CDR3 spells CASSLSGVYEQYF. In DNA form, the CDR3 reads TGTGCCAGCAGTCTTAGCGGGGTATACGAGCAGTACTTC.

The J gene is TRBJ2-1, the V gene TRBV7-8; D remains unclear. Trimming cost V 5 bases and J 3 bases, with 11 bases left between them. Germline V gene lookup returns CDR1 SGHVS and CDR2 FQNEAQ. CDR3 length: 14 residues. The CDR3 DNA follows: TGTGCCAGCAGCCCAGGTGTTGGCTACAATGAGCAGTTCTTC. This encodes CASSPGVGYNEQFF. Looking up the rest from reference TRBV7-8 and TRBJ2-1 gives the full variable domain: GAGVSQSPRYKVAKRGQDVALRCDPISGHVSLFWYQQALGQGPEFLTYFQNEAQLDKSGLPSDRFFAERPEGSVSTLKIQRTQQEDSAVYLCASSPGVGYNEQFFGPGTRLTVL.

The chain combines TRBV7-3 with TRBJ2-5, with 8 bases identical to TRBD1. V lost 3 bases and J lost 2; bases outside the gene matches: 8. The CDR3 loop spans 16 amino acids. Germline values: CDR1 SGHTA, CDR2 FQGTGA. The CDR3 sequence is CASSFAGGANQETQYF. CDR3 nucleotides: TGTGCCAGCAGCTTCGCAGGGGGCGCTAATCAAGAGACCCAGTACTTC. Together with reference TRBV7-3 and TRBJ2-5, the CDR3 gives the full variable domain: GAGVSQTPSNKVTEKGKYVELRCDPISGHTALYWYRQSLGQGPEFLIYFQGTGAADDSGLPNDRFFAVRPEGSVSTLKIQRTERGDSAVYLCASSFAGGANQETQYFGPGTRLLVL.

This clonotype was seen a handful of times. The CDR3 spells CASSIQGARNSPLHF. CDR3 bases: TGTGCCAGCAGCATACAGGGGGCGCGGAATTCACCCCTCCACTTT. The V call is TRBV27, the J call TRBJ1-6, with 9 bases aligning to TRBD1. CDR1 is MNHEY, CDR2 SMNVEV, per germline (reference sequence). This CDR3 has 15 residues. Trimming at V came to 6 bases and at J to 7 bases, leaving 7 bases not matched to a gene.

V gene TRBV10-2 combines with J gene TRBJ2-2; 15 nucleotides agree with TRBD2. This CDR3 region has 18 residues. J was trimmed by 5 bases and V by 4 bases; bases with no gene match: 8. CDR1 is WSHSY and CDR2 is SAAADI in the germline V gene. Written as DNA, the CDR3 is TGCGCCAGCAGTGTCGTGGGACTAGCGGGAGGATATACCGGGGAGCTGTTTTTT. Translation: CASSVVGLAGGYTGELFF.

In this sample, this clonotype turned up a few times. CDR3 sequence: CASSGTSGGATEQFF. DNA for the CDR3: TGTGCCAGCAGCGGGACTAGCGGGGGGGCCACTGAGCAGTTCTTC. J is TRBJ2-1 and V is TRBV6-5; 16 bases agree with TRBD2. The CDR3 consists of 15 residues. Germline loops: CDR1 MNHEY, CDR2 SVGAGI. V shed 6 bases and J 9 bases; nucleotides not matched to a gene: 5.

V and J are TRBV28 and TRBJ1-2; weak D call: TRBD1 (5 bases). Germline CDR1 MDHEN, CDR2 SYDVKM. The CDR3 sequence is 14 residues long. The germline V and J ends were trimmed by 6 bases and 3 bases, with 14 bases remaining between them. CDR3 in amino acids: CASRSVQGDYGYTF. The CDR3, as DNA: TGTGCCAGCAGATCCGTCCAGGGAGACTATGGCTACACCTTC.

This clonotype was detected ten times or more. The V and J genes are TRBV7-2 and TRBJ1-5, with D unclear. V was pared by 8 bases and J by 0 bases, with 5 bases between. This CDR3 comprises 12 residues. CDR1 and CDR2 from the germline V gene are SGHTA and FQGNSA. CDR3 in DNA: TGTGCCAGCTCCAATAGCAATCAGCCCCAGCATTTT. Its protein is CASSNSNQPQHF.

This clonotype was seen more than once but under ten times. This rearrangement joins TRBV2 to TRBJ1-1, with D maybe TRBD1 (5 bases). The germline V and J ends were trimmed by 3 bases and 11 bases, with 16 bases remaining between them. The CDR3 has 13 residues. Per germline, CDR1 SNHLY and CDR2 FYNNEI. The CDR3 sequence is CASSDNWGSAAFF. CDR3 sequence (DNA): TGTGCCAGCAGTGATAATTGGGGGTCAGCGGCTTTCTTT. Complete variable domain (other parts from reference TRBV2 and TRBJ1-1): EPEVTQTPSHQVTQMGQEVILRCVPISNHLYFYWYRQILGQKVEFLVSFYNNEISEKSEIFDDQFSVERPDGSNFTLKIRSTKLEDSAMYFCASSDNWGSAAFFGQGTRLTVV.